These 18 T cell receptor beta chains originate from one sample sequenced in a study of T cell repertoires in cytomegalovirus infection. TCRdb redid the calling of the reads with MiXCR, one entry per CDR3 protein. Here the sample spans about 310,000 distinct CDR3 sequences, 15% to 20% being singletons. The sequenced sample was PBMCs. These TCRs come from a human donor in good health (CMV status not recorded). Some clones in this sample may be carry-over from other donors' samples.

This clonotype came up many times. This chain connects TRBV14 to TRBJ2-7; possible D gene TRBD2, 5 bases. The CDR3 is 15 residues long. Germline V gene data show CDR1 as SGHDN and CDR2 as FVKESK. With 0 bases removed from V and 2 bases from J, the gap between germline ends came to 11 bases. The CDR3 is CASSQDRDDTYEQYF. CDR3 DNA: TGTGCCAGCAGCCAAGATCGGGATGACACCTACGAGCAGTACTTC.

The chain couples TRBV7-2 to TRBJ1-1; TRBD1 might be the D (5 bases). This CDR3 contains 15 residues. V gave up 7 bases and J gave up 11 bases, with 26 bases separating them. CDR1 and CDR2 (germline): SGHTA, FQGNSA. The CDR3 here is CASNLGDLGGRPAFF. The CDR3 nucleotides are TGTGCCAGCAACCTTGGGGACCTGGGTGGCAGGCCCGCTTTCTTT.

This clonotype was observed a few times. V and J are TRBV27 and TRBJ1-1; no reliable D call. In germline, CDR1 is MNHEY, CDR2 SMNVEV (reference sequence). V gave up 0 bases and J gave up 4 bases, with 9 bases separating them. This CDR3 has 14 residues. The CDR3 reads CASSLSGSFTEAFF. Written as DNA, the CDR3 is TGTGCCAGCAGTTTATCGGGGAGTTTCACTGAAGCTTTCTTT.

This clonotype was picked up many times. This chain connects TRBV7-2 to TRBJ1-4; a weak D match, TRBD1 (6 bases). Trimming cost V 5 bases and J 6 bases, with 10 bases left between them. CDR3 size: 13 residues. Per germline, CDR1 SGHTA and CDR2 FQGNSA. CDR3 nucleotide sequence: TGTGCCAGCAGCAGTCGGACAGATGAAAAACTGTTTTTT. Protein product: CASSSRTDEKLFF.

This clonotype was recorded many times. The rearrangement uses TRBV2 and TRBJ2-5; 7 nucleotides match TRBD2. J was trimmed by 5 bases and V by 7 bases; bases with no gene match: 13. This CDR3 has 15 residues. Germline CDR1 SNHLY, CDR2 FYNNEI. The chain's CDR3 is CASNQASLGGETQYF. The CDR3 bases are TGTGCCAGCAACCAGGCCTCCTTGGGGGGGGAGACCCAGTACTTC.

The chain couples TRBV24-1 to TRBJ2-3, with D unresolved. Germline V gene sequence: CDR1 KGHDR, CDR2 SFDVKD. The CDR3 is 13 residues long. Trimming cost V 5 bases and J 0 bases, with 5 bases left between them. The CDR3 loop is CATSARSTDTQYF. For the CDR3, the DNA is TGTGCCACCAGTGCCCGAAGCACAGATACGCAGTATTTT.

J is TRBJ1-4 and V is TRBV7-4, with 10 bases identical to TRBD1. The CDR3 extends over 14 amino acids. Germline CDR1 is SGHVT and CDR2 is SQSDAQ. V shed 7 bases, J shed 8 bases, and the junction held 7 bases outside the gene matches. CDR3 bases: TGTGCCAGCACCCGGGGACAGGGGCTCGAAAAACTGTTTTTT. Translated: CASTRGQGLEKLFF.

The chain carries TRBV20-1 and TRBJ2-7; D remains ambiguous. CDR3 size: 13 residues. CDR1 DFQATT and CDR2 SNEGSKA come from the germline V gene (reference sequence). With 6 bases removed from V and 2 bases from J, the gap between germline ends came to 14 bases. CDR3 nucleotides: TGCAGTGCCCTCCGGACCCCAACCTACGAGCAGTACTTC. Its protein product is CSALRTPTYEQYF.

The chain uses TRBV28 and TRBJ2-3; 10 positions match TRBD2. The CDR3 contains 16 residues. In germline, CDR1 is MDHEN, CDR2 SYDVKM. After removal of 3 bases from V and 6 bases from J, the junction contained 9 bases not matched to a gene. CDR3 in DNA: TGTGCCAGCAGTTTCAGCGGGGGGGCGGCGGGCGATACGCAGTATTTT. Amino acid sequence: CASSFSGGAAGDTQYF.

This clonotype was seen repeatedly, ten times or more. This rearrangement joins TRBV7-2 to TRBJ2-6, with no clear D. The CDR3 runs 14 residues. V was pared by 1 base and J by 4 bases, with 5 bases between. Germline values: CDR1 SGHTA, CDR2 FQGNSA. The CDR3 coding sequence is TGTGCCAGCAGCTTAGGAGACGGGGCCAACGTCCTGACTTTC. It encodes CASSLGDGANVLTF.

The chain uses TRBV5-8 and TRBJ2-1, with TRBD1 identical over 9 bases. Per germline, CDR1 SGHTS and CDR2 YDEGEE. The CDR3 loop spans 13 amino acids. With 7 bases clipped from V and 8 bases from J, the junction kept 7 bases outside the gene matches. The chain's CDR3 is CASSDRGWDEQFF. DNA of the CDR3: TGTGCCAGCTCTGACAGGGGGTGGGATGAGCAGTTCTTC.

V is TRBV9 and J is TRBJ2-5; no firm D call. Trimming removed 1 base from V and 5 bases from J, with 9 bases in between. Germline lookup yields CDR1 SGDLS and CDR2 YYNGEE. The CDR3 is 13 residues long. In nucleotides, the CDR3 is TGTGCCAGCAGCGTACAGGACCCCGAGACCCAGTACTTC. Translated, it gives CASSVQDPETQYF.

The chain links TRBV28 to TRBJ1-2; D is undetermined. Trimming left V 5 bases short and J 2 bases short, with 15 bases between. CDR1 is MDHEN and CDR2 is SYDVKM in the germline V gene. CDR3 size: 15 residues. DNA for the CDR3: TGTGCCAGCAGTCCCTCCTGGACCGAAAACTATGGCTACACCTTC. Translated: CASSPSWTENYGYTF.

This clonotype was counted only a few times. This rearrangement joins TRBV18 to TRBJ1-6; maybe TRBD1 (5 bases). CDR1 is KGHSH and CDR2 is LQKENI in the germline V gene. The ends were cut back, 1 base at V and 5 bases at J, with 9 bases in the middle. CDR3 length: 15 residues. The CDR3 coding sequence is TGTGCCAGCTCACCACGGGGGGAGAATAATTCACCCCTCCACTTT. Amino acids: CASSPRGENNSPLHF.

This clonotype came up a few times. The CDR3 DNA follows: TGCAGCGTCACGGACAGTAATAGCAATCAGCCCCAGCATTTT. Residues: CSVTDSNSNQPQHF. The J gene is TRBJ1-5, the V gene TRBV29-1; TRBD1 is a possible D gene (6 bases). The CDR3 is 14 residues long. Trimming shortened V by 6 bases and J by 0 bases, and 12 bases separated the two germline ends. Germline V gene sequence: CDR1 SQVTM, CDR2 ANQGSEA.

The chain links TRBV27 to TRBJ2-7, with TRBD2 matching 9 bases. CDR3 size: 15 residues. The J segment lost 3 bases and the V segment lost 3 bases, leaving 6 bases of the junction unmatched. In germline, CDR1 is MNHEY, CDR2 SMNVEV (reference sequence). The CDR3 region is CASSFSGTSHYEQYF. The DNA for the CDR3 is TGTGCCAGCAGTTTCTCCGGGACTAGCCACTACGAGCAGTACTTC.

The chain employs TRBV28 and TRBJ2-7; TRBD2 agrees at 11 bases. The CDR3 extends over 13 amino acids. The germline CDR1 and CDR2 sequences are MDHEN and SYDVKM. The V gene end was trimmed by 2 bases and the J gene end by 6 bases; junction bases not matched to a gene: 0. The CDR3 coding sequence is TGTGCCAGCAGTTTACTAGCGGGGGGCGAGCAGTACTTC. This sequence encodes CASSLLAGGEQYF.

A few counts support this clonotype. The gene calls are TRBV7-9 and TRBJ2-3; D not certain. The CDR3 totals 15 residues. The germline CDR1 and CDR2 sequences are SEHNR and FQNEAQ (reference sequence). V was clipped by 6 bases and J by 0 bases, with 13 bases between them. In DNA form, the CDR3 reads TGTGCCAGCAGTCGGACCAGTTATAGCACAGATACGCAGTATTTT. Protein: CASSRTSYSTDTQYF. The full variable domain, in which reference TRBV7-9 and TRBJ2-3 provide the parts outside the CDR3, is DTGVSQNPRHKITKRGQNVTFRCDPISEHNRLYWYRQTLGQGPEFLTYFQNEAQLEKSRLLSDRFSAERPKGSFSTLEIQRTEQGDSAMYLCASSRTSYSTDTQYFGPGTRLTVL.